The T cell receptor (beta chain) described here comes from a study of OX40 agonist ivuxolimab in advanced cancers. Overall study: Dose-escalation subjects each had hepatocellular carcinoma, melanoma, renal cell or head and neck cancer. Checkpoint inhibitors had been given previously to 40% of patients.

The V gene lost 2 bases and the J gene lost 11 bases, with 12 bases spanning the gap. This CDR3 has 12 residues. Germline-derived CDR1 and CDR2 are SGHTA and FQGNSA. Study observations and caveats: Compared with CD4+, CD8+ T cells on average had more expanded clones.

Produced via immunoSEQ multiplex PCR; TCRdb's table is partial and in-frame only. Of under 100,000 clones in the sample, roughly 89% were seen once. Points on this clone: Its antigen remains unknown.

Material: CD4+ or CD8+ T cells sorted from blood, obtained in a trial of the OX40 agonist ivuxolimab. This clonotype originated in an adult with an advanced solid tumor such as melanoma, head and neck, liver or kidney cancer. The chain carries TRBV7-2 and TRBJ1-1; the D gene is possibly TRBD1 (5 bases). The CDR3 DNA reads as TGTGCCAGCAGCTTAAGGGTAGGGGAGGCTTTCTTT. Amino acid sequence: CASSLRVGEAFF.